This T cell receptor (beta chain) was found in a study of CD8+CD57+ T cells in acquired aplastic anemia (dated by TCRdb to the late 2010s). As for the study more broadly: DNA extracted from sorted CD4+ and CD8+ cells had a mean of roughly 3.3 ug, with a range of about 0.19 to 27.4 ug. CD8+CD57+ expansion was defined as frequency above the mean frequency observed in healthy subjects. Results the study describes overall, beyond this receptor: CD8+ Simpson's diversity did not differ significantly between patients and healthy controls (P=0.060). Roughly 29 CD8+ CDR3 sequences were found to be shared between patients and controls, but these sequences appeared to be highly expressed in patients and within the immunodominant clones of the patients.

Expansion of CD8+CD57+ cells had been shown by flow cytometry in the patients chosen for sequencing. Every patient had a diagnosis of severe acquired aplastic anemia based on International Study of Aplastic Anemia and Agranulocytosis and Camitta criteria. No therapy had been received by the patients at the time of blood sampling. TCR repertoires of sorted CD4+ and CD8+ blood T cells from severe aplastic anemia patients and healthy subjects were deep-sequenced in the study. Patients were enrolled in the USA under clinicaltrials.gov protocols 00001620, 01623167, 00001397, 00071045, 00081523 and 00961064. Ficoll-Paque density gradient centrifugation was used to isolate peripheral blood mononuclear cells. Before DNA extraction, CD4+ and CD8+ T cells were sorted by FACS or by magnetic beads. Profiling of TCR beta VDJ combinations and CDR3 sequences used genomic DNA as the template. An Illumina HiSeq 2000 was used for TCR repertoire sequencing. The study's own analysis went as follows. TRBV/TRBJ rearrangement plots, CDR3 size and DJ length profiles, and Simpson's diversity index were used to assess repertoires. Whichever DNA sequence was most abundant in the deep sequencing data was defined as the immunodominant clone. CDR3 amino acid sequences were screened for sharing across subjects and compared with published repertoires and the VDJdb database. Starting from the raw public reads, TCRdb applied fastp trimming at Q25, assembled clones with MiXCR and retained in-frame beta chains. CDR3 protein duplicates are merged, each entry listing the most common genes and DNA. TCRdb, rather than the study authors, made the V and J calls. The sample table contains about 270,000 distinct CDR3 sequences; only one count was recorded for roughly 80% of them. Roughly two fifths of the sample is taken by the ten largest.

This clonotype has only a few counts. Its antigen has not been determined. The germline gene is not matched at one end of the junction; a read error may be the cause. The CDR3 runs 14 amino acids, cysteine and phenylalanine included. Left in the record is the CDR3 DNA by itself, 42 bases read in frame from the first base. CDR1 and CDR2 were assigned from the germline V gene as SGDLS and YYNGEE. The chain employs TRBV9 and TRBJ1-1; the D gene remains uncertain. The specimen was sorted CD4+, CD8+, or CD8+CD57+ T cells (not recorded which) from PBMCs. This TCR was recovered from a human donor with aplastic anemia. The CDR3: CASGVAGNIQYFVF. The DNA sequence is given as TGTGCCAGCGGCGTAGCTGGGAACATTCAGTACTTTGTCTTT.